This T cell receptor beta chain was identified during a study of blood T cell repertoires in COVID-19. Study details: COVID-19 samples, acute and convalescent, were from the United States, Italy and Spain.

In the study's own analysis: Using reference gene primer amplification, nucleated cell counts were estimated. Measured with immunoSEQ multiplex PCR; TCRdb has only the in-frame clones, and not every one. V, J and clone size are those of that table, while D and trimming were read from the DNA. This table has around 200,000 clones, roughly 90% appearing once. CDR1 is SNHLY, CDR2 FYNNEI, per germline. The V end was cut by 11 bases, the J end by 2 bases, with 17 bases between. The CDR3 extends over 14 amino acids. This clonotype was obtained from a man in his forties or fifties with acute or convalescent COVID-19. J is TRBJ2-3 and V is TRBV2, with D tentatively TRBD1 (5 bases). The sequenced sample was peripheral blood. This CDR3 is CAGESRVDTDTQYF. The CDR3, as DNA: TGTGCCGGAGAGTCCAGGGTGGACACAGATACGCAGTATTTT.